The T cell receptor beta chain described here comes from a study of T cell responses to AZD1222 COVID-19 vaccine. The table came from immunoSEQ multiplex PCR; TCRdb's copy has only in-frame clones and leaves some out. The sample consists of about 140,000 clones, 92% of them appearing once. Concerning this clone: What it binds is not known.

From germline, CDR1 is SEHNR and CDR2 FQNEAQ (reference sequence). V dropped 4 bases and J dropped 0 bases, with 12 bases sitting between them. The CDR3 runs 15 residues. Notes on the study in general: Among those given AZD1222, only six or seven were seropositive at baseline. The sample set comprised mostly white British donors with more females, and clonal diversity was possibly underestimated. Across spike, vaccine-associated CD4 TCRs were found, dominant at 160-218 and 743-854.

This chain links TRBV7-9 with TRBJ1-2; a possible D gene is TRBD1 (6 bases). The specimen was peripheral blood, collected on day 0 of AZD1222 vaccination. This TCR came from an adult in good health. The CDR3 bases are TGTGCCAGCAGCTGGGGACACACCGCTAACTATGGCTACACCTTC. This translates into CASSWGHTANYGYTF.